This is a list of T cell receptor beta chains from one sample in a study of OX40 agonist ivuxolimab in advanced cancers. The table came from immunoSEQ multiplex PCR; TCRdb's copy has only in-frame clones and leaves some out. The sample includes under 85,000 clones, approximately 81% of them seen just once. The source was CD4+ or CD8+ T cells sorted from blood, collected in a trial of the OX40 agonist ivuxolimab. All receptors derive from an adult with an advanced solid tumor such as melanoma, head and neck, liver or kidney cancer. Both conserved end residues are part of each CDR3. The order of the fields is clone size, V gene, J gene, D gene, CDR3 DNA, CDR3 protein. The D gene is left open where the match is weak. Rows may omit the clone size; those that give it use once, few, many or a size class.

abundance: -; v_gene: TRBV7-3; j_gene: TRBJ1-2; d_gene: -; CDR3nt: TGTGCCAGCAGCCCCCCTTCGGACCCCGATGGCTACACCTTC; CDR3aa: CASSPPSDPDGYTF
abundance: -; v_gene: TRBV30; j_gene: TRBJ2-5; d_gene: TRBD2; CDR3nt: TGTGCCTGGAGTGTGGGGAGGGGCCGGGAGACCCAGTACTTC; CDR3aa: CAWSVGRGRETQYF
abundance: -; v_gene: TRBV4-2; j_gene: TRBJ2-7; d_gene: TRBD2; CDR3nt: TGTGCCAGCAGCCAACGTCCGGGAGGGCCCTACGAGCAGTACTTC; CDR3aa: CASSQRPGGPYEQYF
abundance: -; v_gene: TRBV5-1; j_gene: TRBJ2-7; d_gene: TRBD1; CDR3nt: TGCGCCAGCAGCTTGAGCCCGCAGGGGGCCCTGAGCTCCTACGAGCAGTACTTC; CDR3aa: CASSLSPQGALSSYEQYF
abundance: -; v_gene: TRBV14; j_gene: TRBJ1-2; d_gene: -; CDR3nt: TGTGCCAGCAGCCGTAATCTGGACCGTGGCTACACCTTC; CDR3aa: CASSRNLDRGYTF
abundance: -; v_gene: TRBV28; j_gene: TRBJ1-1; d_gene: -; CDR3nt: TGTGCCAGCGGTAACTTGAACACTGAAGCTTTCTTT; CDR3aa: CASGNLNTEAFF
abundance: -; v_gene: TRBV6-5; j_gene: TRBJ2-7; d_gene: -; CDR3nt: TGTGCCAGCAGTTACTTCGCTAGCGACTACTACGAGCAGTACTTC; CDR3aa: CASSYFASDYYEQYF
abundance: -; v_gene: TRBV7-2; j_gene: TRBJ1-3; d_gene: -; CDR3nt: TGTGCCAGCAGCTTAGGCCTTTCTGGAAACACCATATATTTT; CDR3aa: CASSLGLSGNTIYF
abundance: -; v_gene: TRBV7-2; j_gene: TRBJ2-2; d_gene: -; CDR3nt: TGTGCCAGCAGCCCCCTACGGACCAACACCGGGGAGCTGTTTTTT; CDR3aa: CASSPLRTNTGELFF
abundance: -; v_gene: TRBV7-9; j_gene: TRBJ2-3; d_gene: TRBD1; CDR3nt: TGTGCCAGCAACACAGGGGGCCCCACAGATACGCAGTATTTT; CDR3aa: CASNTGGPTDTQYF
abundance: few; v_gene: TRBV19; j_gene: TRBJ2-3; d_gene: -; CDR3nt: TGTGCCAGCGGAATGGTTACCACAGATACGCAGTATTTT; CDR3aa: CASGMVTTDTQYF
abundance: -; v_gene: TRBV15; j_gene: TRBJ2-2; d_gene: -; CDR3nt: TGTGCCACCAGCAGAACTAGCAGAAACACCGGGGAGCTGTTTTTT; CDR3aa: CATSRTSRNTGELFF
abundance: -; v_gene: TRBV11-3; j_gene: TRBJ2-2; d_gene: TRBD2; CDR3nt: TGTGCCAGCAAGTTCGCGGGAGTTGCCGGGGAGCTGTTTTTT; CDR3aa: CASKFAGVAGELFF
abundance: -; v_gene: TRBV7-2; j_gene: TRBJ1-3; d_gene: -; CDR3nt: TGTGCCAGCAGCTCCGATTCAGGGGAAGGAAACACCATATATTTT; CDR3aa: CASSSDSGEGNTIYF
abundance: few; v_gene: TRBV18; j_gene: TRBJ1-3; d_gene: -; CDR3nt: TGTGCCAGCTCAAGTGGAAACACCATATATTTT; CDR3aa: CASSSGNTIYF
abundance: -; v_gene: TRBV6-5; j_gene: TRBJ1-2; d_gene: TRBD1; CDR3nt: TGTGCCAGCAGTTACGTCAGGACAGGCGGGGGTTATGGCTACACCTTC; CDR3aa: CASSYVRTGGGYGYTF
abundance: -; v_gene: TRBV27; j_gene: TRBJ1-6; d_gene: -; CDR3nt: TGTGCCAGCAGTAACGGGGGGAATAATTCACCCCTCCACTTT; CDR3aa: CASSNGGNNSPLHF
abundance: -; v_gene: TRBV10-1; j_gene: TRBJ2-1; d_gene: TRBD2; CDR3nt: TGCGCCAGCAGTCGAGGACTAGCGGGAGGAGTACAGTTCTTC; CDR3aa: CASSRGLAGGVQFF
abundance: -; v_gene: TRBV21-1; j_gene: TRBJ2-7; d_gene: -; CDR3nt: TGTGCCAGCAGCAAGGGGGGCTCCCTAGTATCCGAGCAGTACTTC; CDR3aa: CASSKGGSLVSEQYF
abundance: -; v_gene: TRBV30; j_gene: TRBJ1-5; d_gene: -; CDR3nt: TGTGCCTGGAGTTTTTCGGAAAATCAGCCCCAGCATTTT; CDR3aa: CAWSFSENQPQHF
abundance: -; v_gene: TRBV30; j_gene: TRBJ1-1; d_gene: -; CDR3nt: TGTGCCTGGAGTCCTCTGGCTCGGATGAACACTGAAGCTTTCTTT; CDR3aa: CAWSPLARMNTEAFF
abundance: few; v_gene: TRBV7-8; j_gene: TRBJ1-5; d_gene: TRBD1; CDR3nt: TGTGCCAGCAGCTCGACAGGGTATGCTCAGCCCCAGCATTTT; CDR3aa: CASSSTGYAQPQHF
abundance: -; v_gene: TRBV6-5; j_gene: TRBJ2-3; d_gene: -; CDR3nt: TGTGCCAGCAGGAGATCTAGCACAGATACGCAGTATTTT; CDR3aa: CASRRSSTDTQYF
abundance: -; v_gene: TRBV5-1; j_gene: TRBJ2-1; d_gene: TRBD1; CDR3nt: TGCGCCAGCAGCTCAACGGGACAGTGGCTGTTCTTC; CDR3aa: CASSSTGQWLFF
abundance: -; v_gene: TRBV10-2; j_gene: TRBJ1-4; d_gene: -; CDR3nt: TGCGCCAGCAGGAAATCGGCAGGGAATTATGAAAAACTGTTTTTT; CDR3aa: CASRKSAGNYEKLFF
abundance: -; v_gene: TRBV6-1; j_gene: TRBJ2-3; d_gene: -; CDR3nt: TGTGCCAGCAGTCCCGGGGGTGGCACAGATACGCAGTATTTT; CDR3aa: CASSPGGGTDTQYF
abundance: -; v_gene: TRBV25-1; j_gene: TRBJ1-4; d_gene: TRBD1; CDR3nt: TGTGCCAGCAGTGAATTAAACCCCGGGACAGGGGGTGAAAAACTGTTTTTT; CDR3aa: CASSELNPGTGGEKLFF
abundance: -; v_gene: TRBV27; j_gene: TRBJ2-6; d_gene: -; CDR3nt: TGTGCCAGCAGTGCCACCTCAAGTAGCGGCCAACTCTCTGGGGCCAACGTCCTGACTTTC; CDR3aa: CASSATSSSGQLSGANVLTF
abundance: -; v_gene: TRBV9; j_gene: TRBJ1-1; d_gene: -; CDR3nt: TGTGCCAGCAGCGTAGGAGGGATCGGGAACACTGAAGCTTTCTTT; CDR3aa: CASSVGGIGNTEAFF
abundance: -; v_gene: TRBV7-2; j_gene: TRBJ2-2; d_gene: -; CDR3nt: TGTGCCAGCAGCTTTTATCAGGGGGGGAGCGGGGAGCTGTTTTTT; CDR3aa: CASSFYQGGSGELFF
abundance: -; v_gene: TRBV7-9; j_gene: TRBJ2-1; d_gene: -; CDR3nt: TGTGCCAGCAGCTCCCTCGGAGGGAAATACAATGAGCAGTTCTTC; CDR3aa: CASSSLGGKYNEQFF
abundance: -; v_gene: TRBV27; j_gene: TRBJ1-5; d_gene: -; CDR3nt: TGTGCCAGCAGTTTAACTGCTGGGACGCGCCATAGCAATCAGCCCCAGCATTTT; CDR3aa: CASSLTAGTRHSNQPQHF
abundance: -; v_gene: TRBV18; j_gene: TRBJ2-7; d_gene: -; CDR3nt: TGTGCCAGCTCACCGGCGGCAGCCTACGAGCAGTACTTC; CDR3aa: CASSPAAAYEQYF
abundance: -; v_gene: TRBV6-6; j_gene: TRBJ2-5; d_gene: TRBD2; CDR3nt: TGTGCCAGCAGTTACTCACGGGGCGGGGGAGAGACCCAGTACTTC; CDR3aa: CASSYSRGGGETQYF
abundance: -; v_gene: TRBV2; j_gene: TRBJ2-7; d_gene: -; CDR3nt: TGTGCCAGTTCCCGGGACGGTTCCTACGAGCAGTACTTC; CDR3aa: CASSRDGSYEQYF
abundance: -; v_gene: TRBV11-2; j_gene: TRBJ2-2; d_gene: -; CDR3nt: TGTGCCAGCGGCCTAGATGGGGAGCTGTTTTTT; CDR3aa: CASGLDGELFF
abundance: -; v_gene: TRBV9; j_gene: TRBJ2-1; d_gene: TRBD2; CDR3nt: TGTGCCAGCAGCGTAGCTAGCGGGAGATTGAGTGAGCAGTTCTTC; CDR3aa: CASSVASGRLSEQFF
abundance: -; v_gene: TRBV14; j_gene: TRBJ2-2; d_gene: TRBD1; CDR3nt: TGTGCCAGCAGCCACCCGGGACAGGTCAGCACCGGGGAGCTGTTTTTT; CDR3aa: CASSHPGQVSTGELFF
abundance: -; v_gene: TRBV19; j_gene: TRBJ2-1; d_gene: TRBD1; CDR3nt: TGTGCCAGTAGTACCCAGGGGACAGGGGAGAATGAGCAGTTCTTC; CDR3aa: CASSTQGTGENEQFF
abundance: -; v_gene: TRBV4-2; j_gene: TRBJ1-3; d_gene: -; CDR3nt: TGTGCCAGCAGCCAGGTAGGGCGTTCTGGAAATACCATATATTTT; CDR3aa: CASSQVGRSGNTIYF
abundance: -; v_gene: TRBV7-2; j_gene: TRBJ2-7; d_gene: TRBD1; CDR3nt: TGTGCCAGCAGCTCCTACGGGACAGGGAACTACGAGCAGTACTTC; CDR3aa: CASSSYGTGNYEQYF
abundance: -; v_gene: TRBV7-9; j_gene: TRBJ2-2; d_gene: -; CDR3nt: TGTGCCAGCAGCTTAGCGGGAATTCCCACGAACACCGGGGAGCTGTTTTTT; CDR3aa: CASSLAGIPTNTGELFF
abundance: -; v_gene: TRBV13; j_gene: TRBJ2-1; d_gene: -; CDR3nt: TGTGCCAGCAGCTTGGTTCTACCCACTGGGGCTCTTAATGAGCAGTTCTTC; CDR3aa: CASSLVLPTGALNEQFF
abundance: -; v_gene: TRBV7-2; j_gene: TRBJ2-2; d_gene: -; CDR3nt: TGTGCCAGCAGCTTTTTCCAGGCCGGGGAGCTGTTTTTT; CDR3aa: CASSFFQAGELFF
abundance: -; v_gene: TRBV5-1; j_gene: TRBJ2-2; d_gene: TRBD1; CDR3nt: TGCGCCAGCAGCTTGTCGGCACAGGGGGCGACCGGGGAGCTGTTTTTT; CDR3aa: CASSLSAQGATGELFF
abundance: -; v_gene: TRBV5-1; j_gene: TRBJ2-3; d_gene: TRBD2; CDR3nt: TGCGCCAGCAGCTCGGCCCTAGCGGGCGGCACAGATACGCAGTATTTT; CDR3aa: CASSSALAGGTDTQYF
abundance: -; v_gene: TRBV29-1; j_gene: TRBJ1-2; d_gene: -; CDR3nt: TGCAGCGTTGGCCAGGAGTATGGCTACACCTTC; CDR3aa: CSVGQEYGYTF
abundance: -; v_gene: TRBV7-2; j_gene: TRBJ2-3; d_gene: TRBD2; CDR3nt: TGTGCCAGCAGCTGGACCTTAGCGGGAGGGTGCGATTTT; CDR3aa: CASSWTLAGGCDF